This TCR beta chain was retrieved from a study of blood T cell repertoires in COVID-19. Libraries were prepared by immunoSEQ multiplex PCR; TCRdb keeps only in-frame clonotypes and omits some of them. The data contain some 340,000 clones, roughly 90% of them singletons. The CDR3 has 13 amino acids. The germline CDR1 and CDR2 sequences are KGHDR and SFDVKD. The V gene lost 3 bases and the J gene lost 8 bases, with 12 bases spanning the gap. V is TRBV24-1 and J is TRBJ1-2; D may be TRBD1 (6 bases). Specimen: PBMCs or T cells enriched from blood (not recorded which). The TCR comes from a woman aged 30 to 39 who had been exposed to COVID-19. CDR3 sequence: CATSDTGFGGYTF. Here the CDR3 DNA reads TGTGCCACCAGTGATACAGGGTTTGGCGGCTACACCTTC.